What follows are 14 T cell receptor beta chains derived from one specimen sequenced in a study of blood T cell repertoires in COVID-19. The assay was immunoSEQ multiplex PCR, and TCRdb's table has in-frame clones only and misses some. This sample yields about 120,000 clones, of which roughly nine tenths are seen a single time; 25% to 30% belongs to the top ten. The specimen was peripheral blood. Receptor source: a man aged 70 or older with active or convalescent COVID-19.

The chain couples TRBV19 to TRBJ1-6, with D possibly being TRBD1 (6 bases). The CDR3 spans 14 residues. Germline loops: CDR1 LNHDA, CDR2 SQIVND (reference sequence). The V end lost 6 bases, the J end lost 6 bases, and 12 bases lay between the germline ends. The CDR3 bases are TGTGCCAGTAGCCGACAGGCAGTTAATTCACCCCTCCACTTT. It codes for CASSRQAVNSPLHF.

The chain recombines TRBV11-2 with TRBJ2-7; the match to TRBD1 covers 9 bases. Per germline, CDR1 SGHAT and CDR2 FQNNGV. This CDR3 contains 15 residues. The trim removed 5 bases at V and 2 bases at J, leaving 7 bases unmatched. The CDR3 region is CASSAPGTGPYEQYF. The CDR3 DNA reads as TGTGCCAGCAGCGCTCCCGGGACAGGGCCCTACGAGCAGTACTTC.

This chain links TRBV6-6 with TRBJ2-3; TRBD2 aligns across 7 bases. Germline V lookup: CDR1 MNHNY, CDR2 SVGAGI (reference sequence). V shed 7 bases and J 3 bases; nucleotides not matched to a gene: 7. The CDR3 runs 14 residues. The CDR3 DNA reads as TGTGCCAGCACACCCGGGGGGTCGACAGATACGCAGTATTTT. This gives the protein CASTPGGSTDTQYF.

V usage is TRBV6-5 and J usage is TRBJ2-7, with 8 bases lining up with TRBD1. The length of the CDR3 is 15 residues. V shed 7 bases, J shed 0 bases, and the junction held 8 bases outside the gene matches. Germline CDR1 reads MNHEY; CDR2 reads SVGAGI. The CDR3 sequence: CASIPQGALSYEQYF. Here the CDR3 DNA reads TGTGCCAGCATTCCGCAGGGGGCCCTCTCCTACGAGCAGTACTTC.

The chain's CDR3 is CASSPRQGDQETQYF. The CDR3 nucleotides are TGTGCCAGCTCACCCCGACAGGGGGACCAAGAGACCCAGTACTTC. This chain links TRBV18 with TRBJ2-5; 9 bases are shared with TRBD1. The CDR3 is made up of 15 amino acids. Per the germline V gene, CDR1 is KGHSH and CDR2 is LQKENI. V was clipped by 3 bases and J by 0 bases; unmatched bases: 2. The entire variable domain, with the rest obtained from reference TRBV18 and TRBJ2-5, is as follows: NAGVMQNPRHLVRRRGQEARLRCSPMKGHSHVYWYRQLPEEGLKFMVYLQKENIIDESGMPKERFSAEFPKEGPSILRIQQVVRGDSAAYFCASSPRQGDQETQYFGPGTRLLVL.

The genes are TRBV11-2 and TRBJ2-7; D gene uncertain. The ends were cut back, 5 bases at V and 2 bases at J, with 25 bases in the middle. The CDR3 is 18 amino acids. Germline V gene sequence: CDR1 SGHAT, CDR2 FQNNGV. CDR3 DNA: TGTGCCAGCAGCCCGACAAGTTTATTCAATCCCAGGACCTACGAGCAGTACTTC. It yields the protein CASSPTSLFNPRTYEQYF.

This clone showed up just once. This chain joins TRBV5-6 and TRBJ1-1, with TRBD1 matching 7 bases. From germline, CDR1 is SGHDT and CDR2 YYEEEE. This CDR3 is 13 amino acids long. The ends lost 5 bases at V and 7 bases at J; junction bases unmatched: 8. This CDR3 reads CASRGTVNDEAFF. Here the CDR3 DNA reads TGTGCCAGCAGGGGGACAGTTAATGATGAAGCTTTCTTT.

The J gene is TRBJ2-2, the V gene TRBV29-1; 8 bases align to TRBD1. J gave up 7 bases and V 6 bases, and 7 bases lay outside the gene matches. Germline V gives CDR1 SQVTM, CDR2 ANQGSEA. There are 13 residues in the CDR3. The CDR3 region is CSVAGTGGGELFF. CDR3 coding DNA: TGCAGCGTAGCCGGGACAGGTGGCGGGGAGCTGTTTTTT.

The V and J genes are TRBV29-1 and TRBJ1-1; no definite D call. V gave up 0 bases and J gave up 1 base, with 6 bases separating them. Germline V gives CDR1 SQVTM, CDR2 ANQGSEA. The CDR3 has 13 residues. The CDR3 reads CSVEDTGNTEAFF. CDR3 bases: TGCAGCGTTGAAGATACGGGGAACACTGAAGCTTTCTTT.

This chain connects TRBV6-5 to TRBJ1-2; D unresolved. The CDR3 extends over 13 amino acids. Trimming took off 10 bases at V and 0 bases at J, with 12 bases between the two ends. CDR1 and CDR2 from the germline V gene are MNHEY and SVGAGI. The CDR3 here is CATTQRPNYGYTF. CDR3 sequence (DNA): TGTGCCACCACCCAGAGGCCTAACTATGGCTACACCTTC.

The V gene is TRBV27, the J gene TRBJ1-1; 7 positions match TRBD1. Losses at the gene ends were 5 bases for V and 4 bases for J; bases not matched to a gene: 16. The CDR3 contains 17 residues. Germline V gives CDR1 MNHEY, CDR2 SMNVEV (reference sequence). CDR3 region: CASSTLLRQGWPTEAFF. The DNA for the CDR3 is TGTGCCAGCAGTACCCTTCTTCGACAGGGCTGGCCCACTGAAGCTTTCTTT.

The chain couples TRBV5-1 to TRBJ1-2; a possible D gene is TRBD1 (6 bases). CDR1 and CDR2 (germline): SGHRS, YFSETQ. The CDR3 loop spans 13 amino acids. Between the trimmed V and J ends, which lost 5 bases and 8 bases, there was a span of 16 bases. The CDR3 DNA sequence: TGCGCCAGCAGAGAGGCCGACAGGCTGGGCTACACCTTC. Translation: CASREADRLGYTF.

The chain carries TRBV27 and TRBJ1-3; weak D call: TRBD1 (5 bases). This CDR3 is 15 amino acids long. Trimming took 5 bases from V and 7 from J, leaving 18 bases between them. Germline V gene lookup returns CDR1 MNHEY and CDR2 SMNVEV (reference sequence). The CDR3 here is CASSADPGTGNTIYF. The DNA of the CDR3 is TGTGCCAGCAGTGCCGATCCGGGCACAGGTAACACCATATATTTT.

The chain is built from TRBV27 and TRBJ2-7; 11 bases fit TRBD1. J gave up 12 bases and V 4 bases, and 8 bases lay outside the gene matches. There are 13 residues in the CDR3. In germline, CDR1 is MNHEY, CDR2 SMNVEV (reference sequence). The CDR3 sequence is CASSSPDRGLPYF. CDR3 DNA: TGTGCCAGCAGTTCTCCGGACAGGGGGCTTCCGTACTTC.